This T cell receptor (beta chain) was obtained from a study of control samples from healthy donors and cancer patients (dated by TCRdb to 2018 to 2021). The germline ends are 14 bases apart after V is trimmed by 4 bases and J by 1 base. CDR1 and CDR2 are drawn from the germline V gene: MNHEY, SVGEGT. Taken from cysteine to phenylalanine, the CDR3 has 17 residues. The read is trimmed to its CDR3 DNA, 51 bases read in frame from base 1. Regarding this clone: This receptor's antigen is unknown. No much larger clonotype is one base removed from it; base qualities were not supplied.

Receptor libraries were prepared by the immunoSEQ multiplex PCR assay. TCRdb's version of the immuneACCESS table is confined to in-frame rearrangements and falls short of the full clone set. An unresolved V gene accounts for under half of the shortfall where checked; the remainder is of unknown origin. A total of 70,000 or so clones appear in this sample, roughly 89% of them only once. Roughly a fifth of the sample rests with the top ten. Sequenced: PBMCs. This clonotype was obtained from a man aged 60 to 75 with lung cancer. This receptor chain uses TRBV6-2 or TRBV6-3 and TRBJ2-6, with the D segment identity uncertain. CDR3 sequence: CASSSLPSVSGANVLTF. The base sequence is TGTGCCAGCAGTTCCCTACCCTCGGTTTCTGGGGCCAACGTCCTGACTTTC.